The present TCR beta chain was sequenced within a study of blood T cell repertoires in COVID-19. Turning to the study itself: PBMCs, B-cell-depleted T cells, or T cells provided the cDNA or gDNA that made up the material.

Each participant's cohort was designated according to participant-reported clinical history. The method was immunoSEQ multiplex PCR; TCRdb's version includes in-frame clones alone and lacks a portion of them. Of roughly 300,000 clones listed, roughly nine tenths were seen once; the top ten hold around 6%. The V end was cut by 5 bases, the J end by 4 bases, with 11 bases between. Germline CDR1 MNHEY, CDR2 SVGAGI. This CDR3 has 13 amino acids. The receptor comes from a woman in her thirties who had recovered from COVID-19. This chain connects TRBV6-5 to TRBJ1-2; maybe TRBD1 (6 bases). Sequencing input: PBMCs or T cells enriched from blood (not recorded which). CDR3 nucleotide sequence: TGTGCCAGCAGTACCACAGGGTTCTATGGCTACACCTTC. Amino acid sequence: CASSTTGFYGYTF.